This paragraph covers one T cell receptor beta chain sequence. Germline V lookup: CDR1 LGHNA, CDR2 YNFKEQ. The ends were cut back, 0 bases at V and 2 bases at J, with 9 bases in the middle. CDR3 length: 15 amino acids. The source of the sample is a study of blood T cells in healthy people across ages. Next came a second PCR, run for roughly 7 to 12 cycles, which used a sample-barcoded 5' primer along with a J-beta primer mix. A single record per CDR3 protein comes from TCRdb applying MiXCR to the 5' RACE reads. The repertoire has 1.5 million or so distinct CDR3 sequences, approximately 42% of them found once; the top ten carry over 3.5%.

Sequences were obtained from blood. This chain uses TRBV4-2 with TRBJ2-3; no reliable D call. The sequence was collected from a woman under 30 in good health. Here the CDR3 reads CASSQDGRLTDTQYF. For the CDR3, the DNA is TGTGCCAGCAGCCAAGATGGACGGCTCACAGATACGCAGTATTTT.